This entry lists 26 T cell receptor beta chains sequenced from one sample in a study of blood T cell repertoires in COVID-19. TCRdb keeps only in-frame clones here, not all; method: immunoSEQ multiplex PCR. The profile shows 300,000 to 400,000 clones, 87% of them singletons. The sample comprised peripheral blood. Receptors originate from a man aged 25 to 40 with COVID-19, enrolled during active disease.

The chain joins TRBV11-3 to TRBJ2-6, with 8 bases aligning to TRBD1. Trimming at V came to 1 base and at J to 0 bases, leaving 5 bases not matched to a gene. Germline-derived CDR1 and CDR2 are SGHNT and YENEEA. This CDR3 is built from 18 residues. This chain's CDR3 is CASSLGVRGPSGANVLTF. In DNA, the CDR3 is TGTGCCAGCAGCTTAGGCGTCAGGGGGCCCTCTGGGGCCAACGTCCTGACTTTC.

V is TRBV10-3 and J is TRBJ1-3; D ambiguous. Germline CDR1 and CDR2: ENHRY and SYGVKD. The CDR3 extends over 15 amino acids. The germline V and J ends were trimmed by 10 bases and 0 bases, with 16 bases remaining between them. CDR3 in DNA: TGTGCCACCGCCATTACAGCGGTCTCTGGAAACACCATATATTTT. Its translation: CATAITAVSGNTIYF.

The CDR3 here is CASSSSQGLDTQYF. In DNA, the CDR3 is TGTGCCAGCAGCTCCTCACAGGGTTTGGATACGCAGTATTTT. The rearrangement links TRBV9 to TRBJ2-3; the D gene is possibly TRBD1 (6 bases). The CDR3 consists of 14 residues. V was shortened by 4 bases and J by 6 bases, with 15 bases between the two germline ends. CDR1 is SGDLS and CDR2 is YYNGEE in the germline V gene. Combining the CDR3 with reference TRBV9 and TRBJ2-3 gives the whole variable domain DSGVTQTPKHLITATGQRVTLRCSPRSGDLSVYWYQQSLDQGLQFLIQYYNGEERAKGNILERFSAQQFPDLHSELNLSSLELGDSALYFCASSSSQGLDTQYFGPGTRLTVL.

V gene TRBV28 combines with J gene TRBJ2-1; 10 nucleotides line up with TRBD1. The trim removed 5 bases at V and 9 bases at J, leaving 10 bases unmatched. The CDR3 covers 15 residues. The V gene's germline CDR1 is MDHEN and CDR2 SYDVKM. CDR3 in DNA: TGTGCCAGCAGTCGAGGGGGACAGGGGAGTGGTGAGCAGTTCTTC. Its protein is CASSRGGQGSGEQFF. Full variable domain (missing parts from reference TRBV28 and TRBJ2-1): DVKVTQSSRYLVKRTGEKVFLECVQDMDHENMFWYRQDPGLGLRLIYFSYDVKMKEKGDIPEGYSVSREKKERFSLILESASTNQTSMYLCASSRGGQGSGEQFFGPGTRLTVL.

This CDR3 is CASSSFQGPNTGELFF. The CDR3 DNA is TGTGCCAGTAGTTCTTTTCAGGGTCCCAACACCGGGGAGCTGTTTTTT. V and J are TRBV19 and TRBJ2-2; TRBD1 is a possible D gene (5 bases). Germline V CDR1 and CDR2: LNHDA, SQIVND (reference sequence). With 5 bases removed from V and 2 bases from J, the gap between germline ends came to 15 bases. The CDR3 spans 16 residues.

The chain recombines TRBV7-9 with TRBJ1-1; no reliable D call. V dropped 1 base and J dropped 5 bases, with 8 bases sitting between them. Germline V gene data show CDR1 as SEHNR and CDR2 as FQNEAQ (reference sequence). The CDR3 consists of 13 residues. CDR3 region: CASSLVFGTEAFF. Here the CDR3 DNA reads TGTGCCAGCAGCTTAGTATTCGGGACTGAAGCTTTCTTT.

The chain has TRBV27 and TRBJ2-7; tentative D call: TRBD2 (5 bases). Trimming cost V 4 bases and J 1 base, with 8 bases left between them. Germline V gene sequence: CDR1 MNHEY, CDR2 SMNVEV (reference sequence). This CDR3 contains 13 residues. For the CDR3, the DNA is TGTGCCAGCAGTTCGGGATCGTCCTACGAGCAGTACTTC. This codes for CASSSGSSYEQYF.

The chain recombines TRBV19 with TRBJ1-2; 12 positions agree with TRBD1. This CDR3 comprises 16 residues. The germline gives CDR1 LNHDA, CDR2 SQIVND (reference sequence). After removal of 5 bases from V and 4 bases from J, the junction contained 8 bases not matched to a gene. The CDR3 protein is CASSPRGQGAPYGYTF. Written as DNA, the CDR3 is TGTGCCAGTAGTCCCAGGGGACAGGGGGCTCCCTATGGCTACACCTTC.

This clone was seen only once. The chain has TRBV6-5 and TRBJ2-2, with 7 bases matching TRBD1. J lost 7 bases, V lost 2 bases, and 10 bases had no gene match. The CDR3 runs 16 residues. Germline V lookup: CDR1 MNHEY, CDR2 SVGAGI. CDR3 coding DNA: TGTGCCAGCAGTTACCCGACGACAGGGACGGTCGGGGAGCTGTTTTTT. Protein product: CASSYPTTGTVGELFF.

CDR3 amino acids: CATSRVAGGPGELFF. As DNA, the CDR3 is TGTGCCACCAGCAGAGTAGCGGGGGGGCCCGGGGAGCTGTTTTTT. The J gene is TRBJ2-2, the V gene TRBV15; TRBD2 agrees at 11 bases. Losses at the gene ends were 1 base for V and 6 bases for J; bases not matched to a gene: 1. Germline CDR1 is LNHNV and CDR2 is YYDKDF (reference sequence). The length of the CDR3 is 15 residues.

This clone appeared a single time. The genes are TRBV5-4 and TRBJ2-1, with D tentatively TRBD2 (5 bases). Trimming left V 2 bases short and J 4 bases short, with 7 bases between. Looked up from germline, CDR1 is SGHNT and CDR2 is YYREEE (reference sequence). This CDR3 is 13 amino acids long. The CDR3 reads CASSFTRYNEQFF. CDR3 DNA: TGTGCCAGCAGCTTTACTAGGTACAATGAGCAGTTCTTC.

The rearrangement links TRBV5-1 to TRBJ2-2, with 9 bases identical to TRBD1. The V and J ends lost 6 bases and 1 base, in that order; junction bases with no gene match: 1. The V gene's germline CDR1 is SGHRS and CDR2 YFSETQ. The CDR3 covers 14 residues. CDR3 region: CASTGQGNTGELFF. The CDR3 DNA reads as TGCGCCAGCACGGGACAGGGGAACACCGGGGAGCTGTTTTTT.

The J gene is TRBJ2-3, the V gene TRBV28; TRBD1 might be the D (6 bases). Trimming pared 4 bases from V and 5 bases from J, leaving 13 bases between. This CDR3 region has 14 residues. Germline V CDR1 and CDR2: MDHEN, SYDVKM. CDR3 region: CASSSTGAGDTQYF. Here the CDR3 DNA reads TGTGCCAGCAGTTCGACAGGCGCCGGAGATACGCAGTATTTT.

This clone was seen once. This rearrangement joins TRBV12-5 to TRBJ1-5; D gene unclear. Germline loops: CDR1 LGHNT, CDR2 FRNRAP. The CDR3 sequence is 13 residues long. V lost 5 bases, J lost 3 bases, and 8 bases lay in between. CDR3 DNA sequence: TGTGCTAGTGGTCCCCGGGACAATCAGCCCCAGCATTTT. It encodes CASGPRDNQPQHF.

The V gene is TRBV19, the J gene TRBJ1-5; D is perhaps TRBD1 (5 bases). Between the trimmed V and J ends, which lost 3 bases and 6 bases, there was a span of 15 bases. CDR3 length: 15 amino acids. Germline-derived CDR1 and CDR2 are LNHDA and SQIVND (reference sequence). CDR3 DNA sequence: TGTGCCAGTAGTATGTCCGGGGGTGAAGGTCAGCCCCAGCATTTT. It translates to CASSMSGGEGQPQHF.

The V call is TRBV5-5, the J call TRBJ1-2; D possibly corresponds to TRBD1 (6 bases). The CDR3 runs to 15 residues. Per germline, CDR1 SGHKS and CDR2 YYEKEE (reference sequence). The V gene lost 0 bases and the J gene lost 5 bases, with 14 bases spanning the gap. CDR3 DNA sequence: TGTGCCAGCAGCTTGGCCACAGGGAATAATTATGGCTACACCTTC. Encoded protein: CASSLATGNNYGYTF.

The V call is TRBV6-2 or TRBV6-3, the J call TRBJ2-3; 7 bases line up with TRBD1. V trimming: 2 bases; J trimming: 10 bases; junction bases outside the gene matches: 9. Per the germline V gene, CDR1 is MNHEY and CDR2 is SVGEGT. This CDR3 has 14 amino acids. CDR3 nucleotides: TGTGCCAGCAGTTACCGGCCCAGACAGGGTTCGCAGTATTTT. The encoded protein is CASSYRPRQGSQYF.

The chain uses TRBV5-1 and TRBJ2-1, with a possible D match to TRBD2 (6 bases). Germline values: CDR1 SGHRS, CDR2 YFSETQ. V dropped 4 bases and J dropped 0 bases, with 14 bases sitting between them. The CDR3 consists of 16 residues. The CDR3 nucleotides read TGCGCCAGCAGCCCCTCGGGGGACCCCTCCTACAATGAGCAGTTCTTC. Translation gives CASSPSGDPSYNEQFF.

The CDR3: CASTDRANTGELFF. CDR3 DNA: TGTGCCAGTACTGACAGAGCGAACACCGGGGAGCTGTTTTTT. J is TRBJ2-2 and V is TRBV19; possibly TRBD1 for D (5 bases). The CDR3 totals 14 residues. V shed 7 bases and J shed 0 bases, with 9 bases lying between them. CDR1 and CDR2 (germline): LNHDA, SQIVND (reference sequence).

The V gene is TRBV5-6, the J gene TRBJ2-3, with 8 bases lining up with TRBD1. The junction had 4 bases not matched to a gene; V was cut back by 4 bases and J by 3 bases. This CDR3 contains 14 residues. CDR1 is SGHDT, CDR2 YYEEEE, per germline. Here the CDR3 reads CASSTWTGTDTQYF. The CDR3, as DNA: TGTGCCAGCAGCACCTGGACAGGGACAGATACGCAGTATTTT.

The chain uses TRBV18 and TRBJ2-5, with TRBD1 matching over 7 bases. Trimming cost V 3 bases and J 2 bases; bases outside gene matches: 3. This CDR3 region has 14 residues. The germline V gene has CDR1 KGHSH and CDR2 LQKENI. The CDR3 protein is CASSPHRGQETQYF. CDR3 nucleotides: TGTGCCAGCTCACCCCACAGGGGTCAAGAGACCCAGTACTTC.

As to this clone: The junction differs from germline at one of its ends, possibly a read error. The chain links TRBV27 to TRBJ2-7; D is unresolved. CDR3 length: 14 amino acids. Germline V lookup: CDR1 MNHEY, CDR2 SMNVEV (reference sequence). The CDR3 DNA sequence: TGTGCCAGCAGTATATCGCAGTCCGCCTACGAGCAGTACTTC. Its translation: CASSISQSAYEQYF.

The genes are TRBV19 and TRBJ2-1, with 8 bases identical to TRBD2. Germline CDR1 is LNHDA and CDR2 is SQIVND (reference sequence). The CDR3 sequence is 16 residues long. For the CDR3, the DNA is TGTGCTTCCAAGCAGATTCAGCTAGCGGGCGACAATGAGCAGTTCTTC. Its translation is CASKQIQLAGDNEQFF.

The chain employs TRBV15 and TRBJ1-2; no reliable D call. The CDR3 contains 13 residues. The germline CDR1 and CDR2 sequences are LNHNV and YYDKDF (reference sequence). V dropped 0 bases and J dropped 6 bases, with 8 bases sitting between them. The CDR3 DNA reads TGTGCCACCAGCAGAGATCGAGGGAATGGCTACACCTTC. Its translation is CATSRDRGNGYTF.

J is TRBJ2-4 and V is TRBV7-3, with 9 bases lining up with TRBD2. Germline lookup yields CDR1 SGHTA and CDR2 FQGTGA. The CDR3 runs to 14 residues. Trimming took 5 bases from V and 8 from J; bases not matched to a gene: 7. The DNA of the CDR3 is TGTGCCAGCAGCCCTAGCGGGGAAAGGGACATTCAGTACTTC. This sequence encodes CASSPSGERDIQYF.

This chain joins TRBV9 and TRBJ2-1; 8 bases are a match to TRBD2. CDR1 is SGDLS and CDR2 is YYNGEE in the germline V gene. V was pared by 6 bases and J by 8 bases, with 16 bases of the junction left unmatched. The CDR3 is made up of 16 amino acids. CDR3 nucleotides: TGTGCCAGCACCACGGGGGGGAGGGCCCCACATTATGAGCAGTTCTTC. This codes for CASTTGGRAPHYEQFF.